This T cell receptor beta chain was sequenced during a study of CD8+CD57+ T cells in acquired aplastic anemia. Overall study: Mean DNA quantity obtained from sorted CD4+ and CD8+ cells was around 2.9 ug. The study's findings and limits: Fewer than 35 sequences, all CD8+ CDR3, were shared between patients and controls. Patients were compared with controls for CD8+ Simpson's diversity, and no significant difference emerged.

With 4 bases removed from V and 9 bases from J, the gap between germline ends came to 4 bases. The CDR3 spans 11 residues. From germline, CDR1 is SNHLY and CDR2 FYNNEI. As regards this clonotype: Its specificity is not known.

Both TCR beta VDJ combination and CDR3 sequence profiling were carried out. Genomic DNA was the template for this profiling. TCRdb recomputed calls from the reads with MiXCR, one row per CDR3 protein. Altogether 150,000 to 200,000 distinct CDR3 sequences are present, 64% being singletons, with the ten largest covering 40% to 55%. The sequence derives from a human donor with severe aplastic anemia or a healthy control (not recorded which). Sequencing was performed on sorted CD4+, CD8+, or CD8+CD57+ T cells (not recorded which) from PBMCs. The chain recombines TRBV2 with TRBJ1-6; D gene unclear. CDR3 coding DNA: TGTGCCAGCAGTGTTTCTTCACCCCTCCACTTT. Amino acid sequence: CASSVSSPLHF.